This TCR beta chain appears in the sequencing data of a study of shared clonotypes between healthy human individuals. Deletions cut 8 bases from V and 0 bases from J, with 16 bases between. This CDR3 contains 14 residues. Germline V CDR1 and CDR2: GTSNPN, SVGIG (reference sequence). This clone was counted only a few times. Antigen specificity is unknown. Broader study findings: Collection of samples was limited to blood; tissue repertoires likely differ. It was observed that roughly 5% of naive CD4 clonotypes were shared across several donors.

TCRdb's copy holds only in-frame clones and misses some; the assay was immunoSEQ multiplex PCR. Of about 960,000 clones detected, approximately 76% appear once; the ten largest clones hold approximately 1.5%. The sample was memory CD4+ T cells sorted from blood. Subset of the sample: CD45RA-negative fraction. This TCR derives from a young man in good health. This chain links TRBV30 with TRBJ1-2, with D tentatively TRBD1 (6 bases). The CDR3, as DNA: TGTGCCAGAGGTCAGCGGGGGCCTAACTATGGCTACACCTTC. It codes for CARGQRGPNYGYTF. The variable domain in full, completed from reference TRBV30 and TRBJ1-2, reads SQTIHQWPATLVQPVGSPLSLECTVEGTSNPNLYWYRQAAGRGLQLLFYSVGIGQISSEVPQNLSASRPQDRQFILSSKKLLLSDSGFYLCARGQRGPNYGYTFGSGTRLTVV.